This T cell receptor beta chain was captured in a study of shared clonotypes between healthy human individuals. Study in general: Researchers assigned three CD4 naive, three CD4 memory, two CD8 naive and one CD8 memory plate to each donor.

The CDR3 contains 13 residues. Germline V CDR1 and CDR2: SGHAT, FQNNGV. The ends were cut back, 1 base at V and 2 bases at J, with 5 bases in the middle. In its sample, this clone was seen once. The data were produced by immunoSEQ multiplex PCR, yet TCRdb's version contains in-frame clones alone and is incomplete. The table includes some 1 million clones, around 74% detected once. The sequence was collected from a man in his late teens or twenties in good health. Sequencing used memory CD4+ T cells sorted from blood. Subset in this sample: CD45RA-negative fraction. The chain carries TRBV11-2 and TRBJ2-5, with D unclear. CDR3 nucleotide sequence: TGTGCCAGCAGCTTAGCGTTACAAGAGACCCAGTACTTC. Translation gives CASSLALQETQYF.